Below, 11 T cell receptor beta chains from the same sample are listed, as sequenced in a study of blood T cell repertoires in COVID-19. Repertoires were generated with immunoSEQ multiplex PCR, while TCRdb's copy carries only in-frame clones and drops some. The data contain roughly 410,000 clones, about 89% of them singletons. Sequencing input: peripheral blood. All receptors derive from an older woman with COVID-19, enrolled during active disease.

This chain connects TRBV30 to TRBJ1-1, with 7 bases that match TRBD1. The CDR3 contains 13 residues. The V and J ends lost 4 bases and 0 bases, in that order; junction bases with no gene match: 2. The germline gives CDR1 GTSNPN, CDR2 SVGIG (reference sequence). The CDR3 region has the DNA TGTGCCTGGAAGGGACAGTTGAACACTGAAGCTTTCTTT. Translated, it gives CAWKGQLNTEAFF.

The V and J genes are TRBV5-5 and TRBJ2-3; 10 bases line up with TRBD2. V lost 4 bases, J lost 4 bases, and 9 bases stayed unmatched. The CDR3 totals 16 residues. Germline values: CDR1 SGHKS, CDR2 YYEKEE (reference sequence). The CDR3 DNA reads as TGTGCCAGCAGCCCCCAGGTTAGCGGGGGGCCAGATACGCAGTATTTT. Residues: CASSPQVSGGPDTQYF.

V and J are TRBV6-6 and TRBJ1-5; 7 bases line up with TRBD1. Germline CDR1 reads MNHNY; CDR2 reads SVGAGI (reference sequence). The CDR3 extends over 15 amino acids. The V and J ends lost 7 bases and 2 bases, in that order; junction bases with no gene match: 8. CDR3 region: CASTPPGGGNQPQHF. The CDR3 nucleotides are TGTGCCAGCACTCCCCCAGGGGGTGGCAATCAGCCCCAGCATTTT.

This clone was seen a single time. This sequence joins TRBV9 and TRBJ2-2; 8 positions match TRBD1. The CDR3 is 15 amino acids. Germline V lookup: CDR1 SGDLS, CDR2 YYNGEE. J gave up 6 bases and V 1 base, and 5 bases lay outside the gene matches. CDR3 nucleotide sequence: TGTGCCAGCAGCGTACGACAGGGGAGTGCCGGGGAGCTGTTTTTT. Protein sequence: CASSVRQGSAGELFF.

The chain joins TRBV30 to TRBJ2-7, with 10 bases that match TRBD1. Germline V gene data show CDR1 as GTSNPN and CDR2 as SVGIG (reference sequence). V lost 7 bases and J lost 6; bases outside the gene matches: 12. The CDR3 consists of 14 residues. The CDR3 here is CASSSGTGVGEQYF. CDR3 in DNA: TGTGCCTCCTCATCCGGGACAGGGGTCGGCGAGCAGTACTTC.

This clone was seen a handful of times. Distinct nucleotide sequences in the sample also encode this CDR3. The rearrangement joins TRBV7-8 to TRBJ2-3, with D possibly being TRBD2 (6 bases). Germline loops: CDR1 SGHVS, CDR2 FQNEAQ. This CDR3 contains 15 residues. The V gene lost 3 bases and the J gene lost 0 bases, with 10 bases spanning the gap. The CDR3 DNA reads TGTGCCAGCAGCTTGGCCGGGACTAGCACAGATACGCAGTATTTT. Translation gives CASSLAGTSTDTQYF. The full variable domain, rest sourced from reference TRBV7-8 and TRBJ2-3, is GAGVSQSPRYKVAKRGQDVALRCDPISGHVSLFWYQQALGQGPEFLTYFQNEAQLDKSGLPSDRFFAERPEGSVSTLKIQRTQQEDSAVYLCASSLAGTSTDTQYFGPGTRLTVL.

The chain has TRBV15 and TRBJ2-7; D is possibly TRBD1 (5 bases). V was trimmed by 4 bases and J by 3 bases, leaving 22 bases between them. This CDR3 is built from 17 residues. The germline V gene encodes CDR1 LNHNV and CDR2 YYDKDF (reference sequence). The chain's CDR3 is CATSKDLSAGILYEQYF. In DNA form, the CDR3 reads TGTGCCACCAGCAAAGACTTATCCGCAGGGATTCTCTACGAGCAGTACTTC.

Concerning this clone: In the same sample, other DNA sequences code for this CDR3. This chain connects TRBV18 to TRBJ1-1; a weak D match, TRBD1 (5 bases). Germline lookup yields CDR1 KGHSH and CDR2 LQKENI. The CDR3 is 14 residues long. Trimming cost V 5 bases and J 0 bases, with 10 bases left between them. CDR3 bases: TGTGCCAGCTCATTAGACAGATTGAACACTGAAGCTTTCTTT. Its translation is CASSLDRLNTEAFF.

The chain uses TRBV19 and TRBJ1-1; the D gene is possibly TRBD1 (6 bases). Germline loops: CDR1 LNHDA, CDR2 SQIVND (reference sequence). Trimming removed 7 bases from V and 0 bases from J, with 12 bases in between. This CDR3 comprises 14 residues. The CDR3 DNA reads as TGTGCCAGTAAGGGGGGGGCACTGAACACTGAAGCTTTCTTT. Translating gives CASKGGALNTEAFF.

V usage is TRBV11-2 and J usage is TRBJ1-6; 8 bases fit TRBD1. V was pared by 5 bases and J by 5 bases, with 5 bases of the junction left unmatched. Germline CDR1 and CDR2: SGHAT and FQNNGV. The CDR3 totals 15 residues. The CDR3 DNA sequence: TGTGCCAGCAGCAAGACAGGGGACAATAATTCACCCCTCCACTTT. It specifies CASSKTGDNNSPLHF.

The rearrangement links TRBV7-6 to TRBJ1-3; 12 bases line up with TRBD1. Germline V CDR1 and CDR2: SGHVS, FNYEAQ. This CDR3 contains 18 residues. V gave up 5 bases and J gave up 3 bases; unmatched junction bases: 11. CDR3: CASSLLGQGASLGNTIYF. The CDR3 DNA follows: TGTGCCAGCAGCCTCCTGGGACAGGGGGCCTCGCTTGGAAACACCATATATTTT.